This T cell receptor (beta chain) was captured by sequencing in a study of tissue T cells after allogeneic stem cell transplantation. Trimming cost V 6 bases and J 2 bases, with 7 bases left between them. Germline loops: CDR1 MNHEY, CDR2 SMNVEV (reference sequence). This CDR3 contains 12 residues. Only in-frame clones appear in the TCRdb table, and some are missing; sequencing was by immunoSEQ multiplex PCR. Of about 43,000 clones in the sample, roughly 92% were seen once. The clonotype originates from a woman aged 40-75 years who later had graft-versus-host disease after an allogeneic stem cell transplant. The rearrangement uses TRBV27 and TRBJ1-1, with D unresolved. The sequences come from blood, collected before transplantation. The CDR3 protein is CASSSYNTEAFF. CDR3 nucleotide sequence: TGTGCCAGCAGCTCATACAACACTGAAGCTTTCTTT.